This T cell receptor beta chain came from a study of graft-versus-host responses after intestinal transplantation. Study at large: Following induction with anti-thymocyte globulin, all recipients were given tacrolimus and steroids for two to four years.

Whole-study findings and limits: Some GvH clones appeared in ileal mucosa or blood before recipient bone marrow. When patients had graft-donor T cell macrochimerism, their allografts held high graft-versus-host to host-versus-graft clonal ratios.

Points on this clone: Its target is not known.

The protocol was immunoSEQ multiplex PCR, while the TCRdb copy is restricted to in-frame clones and leaves out a portion. The data hold 130,000 to 150,000 clones, with around 90% observed a single time. This CDR3 region has 12 residues. Germline V gene lookup returns CDR1 SGHRS and CDR2 YFSETQ. The V end was cut by 9 bases, the J end by 3 bases, with 11 bases between. The chain recombines TRBV5-1 with TRBJ2-3; D is unresolved. This specimen consisted of unstimulated CD4+ T cells sorted from spleen or lymph node cells, obtained before intestinal transplant. The receptor was derived from a human donor who received an intestinal transplant. The CDR3 bases are TGCGCCACCACGGACGGAACAGATACGCAGTATTTT. Its translation: CATTDGTDTQYF.